The 9 T cell receptor beta chains in this list originate from one sample, sequenced in a study of shared clonotypes between healthy human individuals (dated by TCRdb to the early 2020s). The method was the immunoSEQ multiplex PCR assay. This immuneACCESS table, as held by TCRdb, lists in-frame sequences with V and J called but not all clones. Of the missing ones, under half trace to an unresolved V gene in checked studies; the others have no known cause. This sample comprises some 2,000,000 clones, roughly 95% of them detected only once. Clones ranked in the top ten supply 0.1% to 0.15% of the sample. Sequenced sample: naive CD4+ T cells sorted from blood. Explained via the paper, the cell subset or site label denotes: CD45RA+ positively selected. Source of these receptors: a man between 18 and 29 years old in good health.

This clone is a singleton in its sample. The chain joins TRBV7-2 to TRBJ1-3, with D possibly matching TRBD1 (6 bases). Germline CDR1 and CDR2: SGHTA and FQGNSA. The CDR3 runs to 15 residues. V shed 6 bases and J shed 4 bases, with 16 bases lying between them. CDR3 amino acids: CASSPLAGVGNTIYF. CDR3 in DNA: TGTGCCAGCAGTCCCCTCGCAGGGGTGGGAAACACCATATATTTT.

The V and J genes are TRBV27 and TRBJ2-1; no clear D. Trimming left V 2 bases short and J 7 bases short, with 12 bases between. The length of the CDR3 is 14 residues. Germline V gene sequence: CDR1 MNHEY, CDR2 SMNVEV (reference sequence). The CDR3 nucleotides read TGTGCCAGCAGTTTAGCAAGGTGGGATAATGAGCAGTTCTTC. It translates to CASSLARWDNEQFF.

V gene TRBV19 combines with J gene TRBJ1-1, with TRBD1 identical over 8 bases. After removal of 4 bases from V and 6 bases from J, the junction contained 13 bases not matched to a gene. The CDR3 is 16 amino acids. Germline lookup yields CDR1 LNHDA and CDR2 SQIVND (reference sequence). The CDR3 reads CASSKSPDRVWAEAFF. The CDR3 DNA reads TGTGCCAGTAGTAAATCCCCGGACAGGGTTTGGGCTGAAGCTTTCTTT. Complete variable domain (other parts from reference TRBV19 and TRBJ1-1): DGGITQSPKYLFRKEGQNVTLSCEQNLNHDAMYWYRQDPGQGLRLIYYSQIVNDFQKGDIAEGYSVSREKKESFPLTVTSAQKNPTAFYLCASSKSPDRVWAEAFFGQGTRLTVV.

The CDR3 DNA follows: TGCGCCAGCAGCCAAGCCAGGGAGCTAGCGGGGACCGGGGAGCTGTTTTTT. Its protein is CASSQARELAGTGELFF. This chain uses TRBV4-1 with TRBJ2-2, with 9 bases aligning to TRBD2. V was pared by 1 base and J by 5 bases, with 8 bases of the junction left unmatched. The CDR3 has 17 residues. CDR1 MGHRA and CDR2 YSYEKL come from the germline V gene.

The J gene is TRBJ1-1, the V gene TRBV9; tentative D call: TRBD1 (5 bases). The germline CDR1 and CDR2 sequences are SGDLS and YYNGEE. This CDR3 has 17 amino acids. V was clipped by 0 bases and J by 4 bases, with 19 bases between them. In DNA form, the CDR3 reads TGTGCCAGCAGCGTAGCTATTCATACCGGGGGTACCACTGAAGCTTTCTTT. It encodes CASSVAIHTGGTTEAFF.

The chain is built from TRBV30 and TRBJ2-3; D may match TRBD1 or TRBD2 (5 bases each). Trimming cost V 0 bases and J 3 bases, with 10 bases left between them. Per germline, CDR1 GTSNPN and CDR2 SVGIG (reference sequence). The CDR3 sequence is 14 residues long. The CDR3 region is CAWSVRGATDTQYF. CDR3 nucleotides: TGTGCCTGGAGTGTACGAGGGGCGACAGATACGCAGTATTTT.

CDR3 nucleotides: TGCGCCAGCAGCTTGGAAGAATGGGCAACTAATGAAAAACTGTTTTTT. Amino acid sequence: CASSLEEWATNEKLFF. The chain joins TRBV5-1 to TRBJ1-4, with D unclear. Germline CDR1 SGHRS, CDR2 YFSETQ. CDR3 size: 16 residues. Trimming took 0 bases from V and 0 from J, leaving 9 bases between them.

The chain is built from TRBV7-2 and TRBJ2-1; D is undetermined. CDR3 length equals 14 residues. Germline values: CDR1 SGHTA, CDR2 FQGNSA. V gave up 5 bases and J gave up 0 bases, with 8 bases separating them. CDR3 nucleotide sequence: TGTGCCAGCAGCATACATATCTCCTACAATGAGCAGTTCTTC. It encodes CASSIHISYNEQFF.

The chain uses TRBV10-3 and TRBJ1-2; 8 bases match TRBD1. J lost 2 bases, V lost 7 bases, and 6 bases had no gene match. CDR3 length equals 14 residues. Germline V gives CDR1 ENHRY, CDR2 SYGVKD. CDR3 region: CAITDRAENYGYTF. The DNA of the CDR3 is TGTGCCATCACGGACAGGGCGGAAAACTATGGCTACACCTTC.